This T cell receptor (beta chain) was sequenced in a study of blood T cell repertoires in COVID-19. Turning to the study itself: Specimens from acute and convalescent COVID-19 originated in the United States, Italy and Spain. T cells, B-cell-depleted T cells, or PBMCs provided the cDNA or gDNA that served as material.

Original handling: Nucleated cell counts were estimated from reference gene primer amplification. This table comes from immunoSEQ multiplex PCR, and its TCRdb copy is limited to in-frame clones, with some not included. V, J and clone size were drawn from that table, and D and trimming were deduced from the DNA. Of about 50,000 clones in the sample, 89% were seen once. V shed 5 bases and J 10 bases; nucleotides not matched to a gene: 24. From germline, CDR1 is LNHDA and CDR2 SQIVND (reference sequence). The CDR3 loop spans 18 amino acids. This chain joins TRBV19 and TRBJ1-1; 8 bases are a match to TRBD1. Sequencing used peripheral blood. The TCR originated in a woman of 80 years or more with acute or convalescent COVID-19. The CDR3 spells CASSRRPAQGANPPRAFF. In DNA, the CDR3 is TGTGCCAGTAGTCGAAGACCCGCTCAGGGGGCTAACCCTCCTCGAGCTTTCTTT.